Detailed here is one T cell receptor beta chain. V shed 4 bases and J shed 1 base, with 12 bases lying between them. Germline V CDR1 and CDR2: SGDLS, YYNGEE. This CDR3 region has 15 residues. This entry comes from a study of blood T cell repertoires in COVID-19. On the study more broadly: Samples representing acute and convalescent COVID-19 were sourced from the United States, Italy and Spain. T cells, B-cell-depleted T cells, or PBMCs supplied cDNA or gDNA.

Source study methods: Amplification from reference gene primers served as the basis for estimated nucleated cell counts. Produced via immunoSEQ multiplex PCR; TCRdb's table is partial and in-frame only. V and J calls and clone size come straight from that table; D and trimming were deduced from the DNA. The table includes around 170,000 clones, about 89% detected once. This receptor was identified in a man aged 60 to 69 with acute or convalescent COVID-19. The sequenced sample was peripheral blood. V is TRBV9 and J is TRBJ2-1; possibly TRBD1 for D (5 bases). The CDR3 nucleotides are TGTGCCAGCAGCTCCACAGGTCAATCCTACAATGAGCAGTTCTTC. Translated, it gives CASSSTGQSYNEQFF.